This TCR beta chain was sequenced in a study of regulatory dendritic cells for organ transplantation. Turning to this clone: The antigen is unknown.

Data came from immunoSEQ multiplex PCR; TCRdb stores just in-frame clones and leaves some out. The repertoire has fewer than 40,000 clones, about 88% of them found once; the top ten carry 0.055% to 0.08%. V was clipped by 6 bases and J by 3 bases; unmatched bases: 10. The CDR3 length is 17 residues. The V gene's germline CDR1 is LNHDA and CDR2 SQIVND (reference sequence). FACS sorted CD4+ or CD8+ T cells into CD45RA+ naive and CD45RO+ memory. Study-wide results and limits: Regulatory dendritic cells appeared to expand memory CD8+ clones less than mature ones. The authors noted considerable between-person heterogeneity in alloreactive memory CD8+ cells. Naive CD4+ and CD8+ repertoires were highly diverse; memory CD8+ was most oligoclonal.

The V and J genes are TRBV19 and TRBJ2-1; the match to TRBD2 covers 11 bases. The sequence derives from a human donor in good health. Sequencing input: naive CD4+ T cells from blood. Described subset: CD45RA+ naive T cells. The CDR3 nucleotides read TGTGCCAGTAGGGCTCTAGCGGGGGGCCCGAACTACAATGAGCAGTTCTTC. Its protein is CASRALAGGPNYNEQFF.